This T cell receptor beta chain was documented in a study of T cells in tuberculosis. The study's findings and limits: The TCR-beta difference was not significant; alpha differences partly reflected length. Using the GMM-specific repertoire gave about 84% accuracy versus 60% to 70% with motifs. Active tuberculosis TCR-alpha repertoires lay closer to GMM-specific TCRs than IGRA-negative controls, suggesting clonal expansion.

Of note for this clone: Its specificity is not known.

Germline loops: CDR1 SQVTM, CDR2 ANQGSEA. The junction had 11 bases not matched to a gene; V was cut back by 7 bases and J by 3 bases. The CDR3 runs to 15 residues. Clones were read by immunoSEQ multiplex PCR, and TCRdb kept only the in-frame ones, dropping some. The table has roughly 28,000 clones, 90% to 95% seen once. This clonotype originated in a donor aged 10 to 29 with latent tuberculosis or without tuberculosis infection. The chain uses TRBV29-1 and TRBJ1-1; 10 nucleotides line up with TRBD1. The sequenced material came from PBMCs. CDR3 protein: CSGRDRGQGDTEAFF. CDR3 DNA: TGCAGCGGCCGGGACAGGGGTCAAGGAGACACTGAAGCTTTCTTT.